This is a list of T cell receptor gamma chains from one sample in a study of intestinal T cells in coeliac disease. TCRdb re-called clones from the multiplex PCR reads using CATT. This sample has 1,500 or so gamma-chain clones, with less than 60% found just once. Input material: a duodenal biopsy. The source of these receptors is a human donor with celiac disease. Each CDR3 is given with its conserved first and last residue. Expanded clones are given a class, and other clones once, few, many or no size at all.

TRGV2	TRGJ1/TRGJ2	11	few	CATWDGYKKLF
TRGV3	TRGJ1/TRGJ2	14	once	CATRDKFVDYKKLF
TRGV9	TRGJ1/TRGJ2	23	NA	CALWEVQGLVSSKVARVYYKKLF
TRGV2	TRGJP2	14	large	CATWDSGGDWIKTF
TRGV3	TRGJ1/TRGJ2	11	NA	CATVGIYKKLF
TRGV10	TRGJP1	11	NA	CAAWIGRFKIF
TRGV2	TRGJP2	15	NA	CATWDGRGSDWIKTF
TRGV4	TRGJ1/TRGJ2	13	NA	CAIDGCNYYKKLF
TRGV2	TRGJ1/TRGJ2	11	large	CATWDGIKKLF
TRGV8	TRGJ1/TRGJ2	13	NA	CATWDPAYYKKLF
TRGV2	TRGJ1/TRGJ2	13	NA	CATWDGPYYKKLF
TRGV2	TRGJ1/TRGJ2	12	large	CATWDVTYKKLF
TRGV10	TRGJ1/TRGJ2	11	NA	CAAWERARKLF
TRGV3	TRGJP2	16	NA	CATWDRLGKSDWIKTF
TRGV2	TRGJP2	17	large	CATWDGPTRVSDWIKTF